The clone carrying this T cell receptor beta chain turned up a few times. TCRbeta library construction was performed incorporating unique molecular identifiers. One entry per CDR3 protein results from TCRdb running MiXCR on the PCR reads. The sample carries roughly 790,000 distinct CDR3 sequences, 16% recorded once. The data are from a study of T-cell reconstitution after alpha-beta-depleted transplantation in children. CDR1 is MNHNS, CDR2 SASEGT, per germline. The V and J ends lost 5 bases and 1 base respectively, with 15 bases between them. The CDR3 spans 15 residues. The sample was PBMCs, mostly from graft donor cells, taken 360 days after TCRalphabeta/CD19-depleted stem cell transplant. The TCR originated in a male patient between 10 and 17 years old who had a stem cell transplant for acute lymphoblastic leukemia, so the T cells may come from the graft donor. The chain employs TRBV6-1 and TRBJ2-7, with D perhaps TRBD2 (6 bases). For the CDR3, the DNA is TGTGCCAGCAGTCGTTCCGGGACTCAATCCTACGAGCAGTACTTC. Amino acids: CASSRSGTQSYEQYF.